A single sample is the source of the 22 T cell receptor beta chains below, sequenced in a study of blood T cell repertoires in COVID-19. Assay used: immunoSEQ multiplex PCR; TCRdb lists only in-frame clones, some missing. The sample holds roughly 200,000 clones, 85% to 90% seen once. Specimen: peripheral blood. The receptors were gathered from a man aged 18 to 29 with active or convalescent COVID-19.

This clone was detected only a few times. V usage is TRBV18 and J usage is TRBJ1-2, with D possibly being TRBD1 (6 bases). Germline V gives CDR1 KGHSH, CDR2 LQKENI. The length of the CDR3 is 14 residues. V was clipped by 1 base and J by 8 bases, with 14 bases between them. This CDR3 reads CASSPRGGAAGYTF. For the CDR3, the DNA is TGTGCCAGCTCACCACGCGGGGGGGCGGCGGGCTACACCTTC. Variable domain in full (rest from reference TRBV18 and TRBJ1-2): NAGVMQNPRHLVRRRGQEARLRCSPMKGHSHVYWYRQLPEEGLKFMVYLQKENIIDESGMPKERFSAEFPKEGPSILRIQQVVRGDSAAYFCASSPRGGAAGYTFGSGTRLTVV.

The chain employs TRBV7-3 and TRBJ2-5; D may be TRBD1 (6 bases). Germline V lookup: CDR1 SGHTA, CDR2 FQGTGA. Trimming pared 1 base from V and 6 bases from J, leaving 21 bases between. CDR3 length: 17 residues. The CDR3 region is CASSLRGPGPFEKTQYF. The CDR3 DNA reads TGTGCCAGCAGCTTAAGGGGGCCGGGGCCCTTTGAAAAGACCCAGTACTTC.

The chain is built from TRBV18 and TRBJ2-3, with D tentatively TRBD1 (5 bases). The CDR3 has 14 amino acids. Trimming pared 2 bases from V and 5 bases from J, leaving 11 bases between. Germline CDR1 is KGHSH and CDR2 is LQKENI. The CDR3 is CASSPSRQGDTQYF. As DNA, the CDR3 is TGTGCCAGCTCACCAAGCCGGCAGGGAGATACGCAGTATTTT.

The chain recombines TRBV6-6 with TRBJ1-4; 9 positions agree with TRBD1. From germline, CDR1 is MNHNY and CDR2 SVGAGI (reference sequence). The CDR3 extends over 17 amino acids. V lost 8 bases and J lost 7; bases outside the gene matches: 17. The CDR3 loop reads CASCPGTGIFRFEKLFF. The DNA for the CDR3 is TGTGCCAGCTGTCCGGGGACAGGGATTTTCCGTTTTGAAAAACTGTTTTTT.

The genes are TRBV5-6 and TRBJ1-6; TRBD1 matches at 7 bases. Losses at the gene ends were 1 base for V and 8 bases for J; bases not matched to a gene: 9. CDR3 length: 16 amino acids. Germline CDR1 reads SGHDT; CDR2 reads YYEEEE. The CDR3 DNA follows: TGTGCCAGCAGCTTGATGGAGACAGGGAAAGATTCACCCCTCCACTTT. Encoded protein: CASSLMETGKDSPLHF. The full variable domain, completed using reference TRBV5-6 and TRBJ1-6, is DAGVTQSPTHLIKTRGQQVTLRCSPKSGHDTVSWYQQALGQGPQFIFQYYEEEERQRGNFPDRFSGHQFPNYSSELNVNALLLGDSALYLCASSLMETGKDSPLHFGNGTRLTVT.

This sequence joins TRBV4-2 and TRBJ2-1; 11 bases are a match to TRBD2. This CDR3 has 17 residues. Germline-derived CDR1 and CDR2 are LGHNA and YNFKEQ. V dropped 4 bases and J dropped 6; count of bases not matched to a gene: 11. This CDR3 is CASSRDYGGLAVNEQFF. In DNA form, the CDR3 reads TGTGCCAGCAGCCGAGACTATGGGGGACTAGCGGTCAATGAGCAGTTCTTC.

The chain employs TRBV7-3 and TRBJ2-3; TRBD2 matches at 8 bases. This CDR3 is 14 amino acids long. Germline loops: CDR1 SGHTA, CDR2 FQGTGA. The ends lost 1 base at V and 3 bases at J; junction bases unmatched: 0. The CDR3 protein is CASSLSGGTDTQYF. The CDR3 nucleotides are TGTGCCAGCAGCTTAAGCGGGGGGACAGATACGCAGTATTTT.

The gene calls are TRBV21-1 and TRBJ2-7; the table's D call, TRBD2, has no DNA check behind it. TRBV21-1 is a pseudogene locus. The CDR3 runs to 13 residues. The CDR3 loop reads CATLSGFVGEQYF. Here the CDR3 DNA reads TGTGCCACCCTATCGGGGTTTGTAGGCGAGCAGTACTTC.

Concerning this clone itself: The sample contains more than one DNA sequence encoding this CDR3. The chain couples TRBV18 to TRBJ1-1; D might be TRBD1 (5 bases). V lost 3 bases and J 1 base, leaving 9 bases between the germline ends. CDR3 length: 14 residues. Germline V gives CDR1 KGHSH, CDR2 LQKENI. In DNA form, the CDR3 reads TGTGCCAGCTCACCCGGGGGTGGGAACACTGAAGCTTTCTTT. Translating it yields CASSPGGGNTEAFF.

This rearrangement joins TRBV30 to TRBJ2-3, with TRBD2 matching over 11 bases. CDR3 length equals 13 residues. V lost 3 bases, J lost 7 bases, and 3 bases stayed unmatched. Per germline, CDR1 GTSNPN and CDR2 SVGIG (reference sequence). The CDR3 DNA reads as TGTGCCTGGAGCCTAGCGGGAGGTTATACGCAGTATTTT. Its translation is CAWSLAGGYTQYF.

V is TRBV10-3 and J is TRBJ1-2; D is unresolved. CDR3 length equals 14 residues. Trimming cost V 0 bases and J 2 bases, with 7 bases left between them. CDR1 and CDR2 from the germline V gene are ENHRY and SYGVKD. The CDR3 loop is CAISESSRNYGYTF. The CDR3 bases are TGTGCCATCAGTGAGTCCTCGAGAAACTATGGCTACACCTTC.

The chain uses TRBV5-1 and TRBJ1-1, with TRBD1 as a possible D gene (6 bases). V lost 3 bases, J lost 3 bases, and 12 bases lay in between. The CDR3 is 14 residues long. The germline V gene has CDR1 SGHRS and CDR2 YFSETQ. The CDR3 sequence: CASSSGQRDTEAFF. The CDR3, as DNA: TGCGCCAGCAGCTCTGGACAGCGAGACACTGAAGCTTTCTTT.

This clone showed up just once. The V call is TRBV7-2, the J call TRBJ2-1; TRBD1 is a possible D gene (6 bases). Germline V gene sequence: CDR1 SGHTA, CDR2 FQGNSA. Trimming shortened V by 5 bases and J by 10 bases, and 18 bases separated the two germline ends. CDR3 length: 14 residues. The CDR3 nucleotides read TGTGCCAGCAGCGTTCACAGGGATAGTCGGGAGCAGTTCTTC. This encodes CASSVHRDSREQFF.

The chain recombines TRBV3-1 (or the pseudogene TRBV3-2) with TRBJ2-7, with 11 bases aligning to TRBD2. Germline loops: CDR1 LGHDT, CDR2 YNNKEL (reference sequence). The CDR3 contains 16 residues. With V trimmed by 2 bases and J by 3 bases, 6 bases remained unmatched. In DNA form, the CDR3 reads TGTGCCAGCAGCCAACCTCGACTAGCGGGACACTACGAGCAGTACTTC. Translated, it gives CASSQPRLAGHYEQYF.

The rearrangement joins TRBV7-6 to TRBJ2-1; 9 bases are a match to TRBD1. J lost 8 bases, V lost 5 bases, and 10 bases had no gene match. Germline CDR1 and CDR2: SGHVS and FNYEAQ. The CDR3 contains 15 residues. This CDR3 is CASSRRQGDGDEQFF. In DNA form, the CDR3 reads TGTGCCAGCAGCCGCCGACAGGGGGACGGGGATGAGCAGTTCTTC.

The sample holds one count of this clone. The rearrangement joins TRBV5-1 to TRBJ1-1; 11 nucleotides match TRBD1. The CDR3 has 17 amino acids. V lost 2 bases and J lost 4; bases outside the gene matches: 10. The V gene's germline CDR1 is SGHRS and CDR2 YFSETQ. The CDR3, as DNA: TGCGCCAGCAGCTTTTTAGGACAGGGGGCGGCAAGCACTGAAGCTTTCTTT. Translating it yields CASSFLGQGAASTEAFF.

The V and J genes are TRBV6-2 or TRBV6-3 and TRBJ1-1; 10 positions agree with TRBD1. V gave up 4 bases and J gave up 5 bases; unmatched junction bases: 7. Germline values: CDR1 MNHEY, CDR2 SVGEGT. The CDR3 runs to 15 residues. As DNA, the CDR3 is TGTGCCAGCAGTTCCGTAGACAGGGGGCTAACTGAAGCTTTCTTT. It translates to CASSSVDRGLTEAFF.

This clone came up a few times. The J gene is TRBJ1-4, the V gene TRBV15; unclear D gene. The CDR3 totals 14 residues. Germline V gene data show CDR1 as LNHNV and CDR2 as YYDKDF (reference sequence). Trimming removed 0 bases from V and 11 bases from J, with 13 bases in between. The CDR3 region is CATSRDLTVEKLFF. For the CDR3, the DNA is TGTGCCACCAGCAGAGATCTTACGGTTGAGAAACTGTTTTTT.

V usage is TRBV9 and J usage is TRBJ2-3, with a possible D match to TRBD2 (5 bases). V dropped 4 bases and J dropped 0 bases, with 15 bases sitting between them. CDR1 and CDR2 (germline): SGDLS, YYNGEE. The CDR3 runs 16 residues. CDR3: CASSNTGLTSTDTQYF. In DNA, the CDR3 is TGTGCCAGCAGCAACACCGGACTTACTAGCACAGATACGCAGTATTTT.

The V and J genes are TRBV9 and TRBJ2-7, with D possibly TRBD2 on 6 matching bases. Germline CDR1 SGDLS, CDR2 YYNGEE. V was cut by 0 bases and J by 2 bases, with 12 bases left in between. The CDR3 covers 15 residues. DNA of the CDR3: TGTGCCAGCAGCGTAGGTGATAGCGGAACCTACGAGCAGTACTTC. Amino acid sequence: CASSVGDSGTYEQYF.

V gene TRBV6-5 combines with J gene TRBJ1-4, with 8 positions matching TRBD1. Germline trimming cut 0 bases from V and 8 bases from J; bases unmatched to any gene: 5. Per germline, CDR1 MNHEY and CDR2 SVGAGI. This CDR3 comprises 15 residues. CDR3 in DNA: TGTGCCAGCAGTTACTCGAGACAGGGGTGGGAAAAACTGTTTTTT. Protein product: CASSYSRQGWEKLFF.

The CDR3 is CATSDLFVIFPRPQHF. The CDR3 DNA is TGTGCCACCAGTGATTTGTTCGTTATCTTCCCGAGGCCCCAGCATTTT. This sequence joins TRBV24-1 and TRBJ1-5; D gene unclear. The CDR3 loop spans 16 amino acids. V lost 0 bases and J lost 9, with 17 bases in between. The V gene's germline CDR1 is KGHDR and CDR2 SFDVKD.